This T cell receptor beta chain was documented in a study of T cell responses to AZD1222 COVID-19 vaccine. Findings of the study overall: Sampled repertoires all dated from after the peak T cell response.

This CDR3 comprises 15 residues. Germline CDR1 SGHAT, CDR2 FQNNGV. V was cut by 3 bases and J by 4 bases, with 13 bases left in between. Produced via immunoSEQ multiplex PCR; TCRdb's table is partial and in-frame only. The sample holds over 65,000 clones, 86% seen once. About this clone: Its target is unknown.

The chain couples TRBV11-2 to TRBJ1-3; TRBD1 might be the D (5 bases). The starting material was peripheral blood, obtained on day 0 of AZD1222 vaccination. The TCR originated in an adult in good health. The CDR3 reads CASSFSEGTGNTIYF. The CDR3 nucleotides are TGTGCCAGCAGCTTTTCGGAGGGGACGGGAAACACCATATATTTT.